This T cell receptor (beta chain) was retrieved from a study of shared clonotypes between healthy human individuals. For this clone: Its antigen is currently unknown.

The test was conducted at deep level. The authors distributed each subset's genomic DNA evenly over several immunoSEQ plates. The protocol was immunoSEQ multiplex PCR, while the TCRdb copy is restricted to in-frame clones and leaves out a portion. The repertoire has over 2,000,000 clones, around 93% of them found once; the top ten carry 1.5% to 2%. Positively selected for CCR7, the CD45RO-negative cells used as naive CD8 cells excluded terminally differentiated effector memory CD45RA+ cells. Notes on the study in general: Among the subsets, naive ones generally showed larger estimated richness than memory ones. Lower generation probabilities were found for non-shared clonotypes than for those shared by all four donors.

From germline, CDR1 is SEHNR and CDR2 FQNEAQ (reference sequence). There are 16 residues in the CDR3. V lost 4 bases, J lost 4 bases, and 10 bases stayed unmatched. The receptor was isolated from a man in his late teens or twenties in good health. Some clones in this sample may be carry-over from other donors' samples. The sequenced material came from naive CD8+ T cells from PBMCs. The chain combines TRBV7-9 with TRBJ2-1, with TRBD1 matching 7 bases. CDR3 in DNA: TGTGCCAGCAGCTCCGGAACCGGGACAGTATACAATGAGCAGTTCTTC. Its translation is CASSSGTGTVYNEQFF.